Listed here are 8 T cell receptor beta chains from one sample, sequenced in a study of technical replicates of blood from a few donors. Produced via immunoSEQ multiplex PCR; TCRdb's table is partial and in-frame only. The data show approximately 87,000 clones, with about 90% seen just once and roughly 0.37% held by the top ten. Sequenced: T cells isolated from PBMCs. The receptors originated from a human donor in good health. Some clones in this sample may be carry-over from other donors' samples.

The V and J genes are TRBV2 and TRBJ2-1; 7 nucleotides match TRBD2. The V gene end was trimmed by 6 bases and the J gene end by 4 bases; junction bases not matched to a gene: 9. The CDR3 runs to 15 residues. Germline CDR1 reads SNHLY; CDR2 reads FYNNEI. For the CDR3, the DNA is TGTGCCAGCAGGGGGCCTAGCGGAGGTTACAATGAGCAGTTCTTC. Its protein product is CASRGPSGGYNEQFF.

CDR3 residues: CASSSIRVSAGELFF. As DNA, the CDR3 is TGTGCCAGCAGTTCAATCAGGGTCTCGGCCGGGGAGCTGTTTTTT. The chain uses TRBV7-9 and TRBJ2-2; possible D gene TRBD1, 5 bases. From germline, CDR1 is SEHNR and CDR2 FQNEAQ (reference sequence). Trimming shortened V by 6 bases and J by 6 bases, and 17 bases separated the two germline ends. The CDR3 is 15 amino acids. The full variable domain, its missing parts supplied by reference TRBV7-9 and TRBJ2-2, is DTGVSQNPRHKITKRGQNVTFRCDPISEHNRLYWYRQTLGQGPEFLTYFQNEAQLEKSRLLSDRFSAERPKGSFSTLEIQRTEQGDSAMYLCASSSIRVSAGELFFGEGSRLTVL.

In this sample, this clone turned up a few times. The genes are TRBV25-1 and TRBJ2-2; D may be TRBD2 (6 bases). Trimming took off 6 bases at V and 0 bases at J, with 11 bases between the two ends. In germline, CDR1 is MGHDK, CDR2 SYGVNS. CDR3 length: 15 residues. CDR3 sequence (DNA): TGTGCCAGCAGGGGCGGACTATCGAACACCGGGGAGCTGTTTTTT. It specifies CASRGGLSNTGELFF. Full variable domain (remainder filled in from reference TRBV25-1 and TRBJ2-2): EADIYQTPRYLVIGTGKKITLECSQTMGHDKMYWYQQDPGMELHLIHYSYGVNSTEKGDLSSESTVSRIRTEHFPLTLESARPSHTSQYLCASRGGLSNTGELFFGEGSRLTVL.

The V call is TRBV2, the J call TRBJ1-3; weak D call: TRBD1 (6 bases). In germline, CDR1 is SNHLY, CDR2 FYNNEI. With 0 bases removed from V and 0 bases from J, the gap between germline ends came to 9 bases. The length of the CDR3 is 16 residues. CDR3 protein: CASSEARQVSGNTIYF. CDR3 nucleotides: TGTGCCAGCAGTGAAGCTAGACAGGTCTCTGGAAACACCATATATTTT.

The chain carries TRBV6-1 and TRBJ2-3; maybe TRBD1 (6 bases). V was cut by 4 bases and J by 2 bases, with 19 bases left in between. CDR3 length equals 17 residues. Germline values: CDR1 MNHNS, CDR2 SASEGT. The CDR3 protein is CASSAPPGQINTDTQYF. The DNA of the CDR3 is TGTGCCAGCAGTGCCCCTCCGGGACAAATAAACACAGATACGCAGTATTTT.

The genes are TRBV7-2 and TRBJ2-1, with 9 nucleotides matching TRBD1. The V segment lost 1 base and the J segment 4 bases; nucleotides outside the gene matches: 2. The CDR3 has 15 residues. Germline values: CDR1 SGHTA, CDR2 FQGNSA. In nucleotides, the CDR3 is TGTGCCAGCAGCTTAGGGACAGGGGTATACAATGAGCAGTTCTTC. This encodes CASSLGTGVYNEQFF.

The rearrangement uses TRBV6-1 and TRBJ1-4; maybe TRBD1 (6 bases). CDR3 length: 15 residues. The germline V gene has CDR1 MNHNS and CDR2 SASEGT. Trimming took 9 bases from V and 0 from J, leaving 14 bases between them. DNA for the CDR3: TGTGCCAGTGGGGGCGGCTCTGCAACTAATGAAAAACTGTTTTTT. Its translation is CASGGGSATNEKLFF.

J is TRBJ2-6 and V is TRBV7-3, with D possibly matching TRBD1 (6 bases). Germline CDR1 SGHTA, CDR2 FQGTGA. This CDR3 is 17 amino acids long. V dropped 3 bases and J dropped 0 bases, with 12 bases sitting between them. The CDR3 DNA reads TGTGCCAGCAGCTTGGGGGCTGGGCCCTCTGGGGCCAACGTCCTGACTTTC. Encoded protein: CASSLGAGPSGANVLTF.